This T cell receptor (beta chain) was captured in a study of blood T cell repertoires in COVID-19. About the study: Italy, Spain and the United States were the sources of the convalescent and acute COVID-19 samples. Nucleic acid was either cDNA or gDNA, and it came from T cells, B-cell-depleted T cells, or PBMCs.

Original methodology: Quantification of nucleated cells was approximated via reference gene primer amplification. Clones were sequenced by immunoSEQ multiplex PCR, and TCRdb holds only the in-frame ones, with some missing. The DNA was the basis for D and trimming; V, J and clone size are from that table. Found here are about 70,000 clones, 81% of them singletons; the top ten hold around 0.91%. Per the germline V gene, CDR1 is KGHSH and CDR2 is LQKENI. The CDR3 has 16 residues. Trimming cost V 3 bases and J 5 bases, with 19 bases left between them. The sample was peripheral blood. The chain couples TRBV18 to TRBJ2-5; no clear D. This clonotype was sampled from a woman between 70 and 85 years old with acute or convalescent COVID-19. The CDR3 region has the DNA TGTGCCAGCTCACCGAATCAAAGTTACCTACGGGAGACCCAGTACTTC. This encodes CASSPNQSYLRETQYF.